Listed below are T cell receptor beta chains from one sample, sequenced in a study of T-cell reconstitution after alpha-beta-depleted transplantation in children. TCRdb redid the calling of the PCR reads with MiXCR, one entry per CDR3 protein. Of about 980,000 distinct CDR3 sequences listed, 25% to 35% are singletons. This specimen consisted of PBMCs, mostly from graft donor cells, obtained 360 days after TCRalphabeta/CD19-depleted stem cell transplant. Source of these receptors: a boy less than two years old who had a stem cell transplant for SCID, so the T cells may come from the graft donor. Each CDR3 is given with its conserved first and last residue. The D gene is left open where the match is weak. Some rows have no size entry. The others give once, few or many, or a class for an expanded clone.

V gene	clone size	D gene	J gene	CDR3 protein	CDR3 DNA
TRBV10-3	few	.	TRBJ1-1	CAISDRRENTEAFF	TGTGCCATCAGTGATAGGAGGGAGAACACTGAAGCTTTCTTT
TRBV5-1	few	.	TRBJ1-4	CASSSSGAGEKLFF	TGCGCCAGCAGCTCTTCAGGGGCTGGTGAAAAACTGTTTTTT
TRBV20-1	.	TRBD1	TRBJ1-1	CSARDYRGLAEAFF	TGCAGTGCTAGAGACTACAGGGGGCTGGCTGAAGCTTTCTTT
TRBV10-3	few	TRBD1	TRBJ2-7	CAIRPDRVPYEQYF	TGTGCCATCCGGCCTGACAGGGTCCCCTACGAGCAGTACTTC
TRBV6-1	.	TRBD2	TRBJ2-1	CASSPDPTSGQFF	TGTGCCAGCAGTCCCGACCCGACTAGCGGGCAGTTCTTC
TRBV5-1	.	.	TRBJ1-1	CASSPALRKNTEAFF	TGCGCCAGCAGCCCGGCCTTACGGAAGAACACTGAAGCTTTCTTT
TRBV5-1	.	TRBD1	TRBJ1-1	CASSQGGEGTEAFF	TGCGCCAGCAGCCAGGGGGGGGAAGGCACTGAAGCTTTCTTT
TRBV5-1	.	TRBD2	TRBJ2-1	CASSPAGGGNEQFF	TGCGCCAGCAGTCCAGCGGGGGGAGGGAATGAGCAGTTCTTC
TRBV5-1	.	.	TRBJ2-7	CASSVGHQFYEQYF	TGCGCCAGCAGCGTGGGACACCAGTTCTACGAGCAGTACTTC
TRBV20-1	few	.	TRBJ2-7	CSAQRPGQLLYEQYF	TGCAGTGCCCAGCGGCCAGGACAGTTATTATACGAGCAGTACTTC
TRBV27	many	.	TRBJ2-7	CASSSLSGFAYEQYF	TGTGCCAGCAGTTCCCTGTCGGGGTTTGCGTACGAGCAGTACTTC
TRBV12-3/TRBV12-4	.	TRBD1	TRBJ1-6	CASMPTGNDSPLHF	TGTGCCAGCATGCCGACAGGGAACGACTCACCCCTCCACTTT
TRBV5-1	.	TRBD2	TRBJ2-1	CASSLVTSGDVEQFF	TGCGCCAGCAGCTTGGTGACTAGCGGGGACGTTGAGCAGTTCTTC
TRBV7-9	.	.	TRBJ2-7	CASSLAPKYEQYF	TGTGCCAGCAGCTTAGCTCCAAAATACGAGCAGTACTTC
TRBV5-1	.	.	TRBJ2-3	CASSLEGGGDTQYF	TGCGCCAGCAGCTTGGAGGGGGGAGGAGATACGCAGTATTTT
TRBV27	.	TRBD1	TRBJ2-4	CASSFDRGGDIQYF	TGTGCCAGCAGTTTTGACAGGGGGGGGGACATTCAGTACTTC
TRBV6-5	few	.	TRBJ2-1	CASSSVRGNEQFF	TGTGCCAGCAGTTCCGTGAGGGGGAATGAGCAGTTCTTC
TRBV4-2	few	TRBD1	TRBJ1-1	CASSTRTGYEAFF	TGTGCCAGCAGCACCCGGACAGGATATGAAGCTTTCTTT